The 24 T cell receptor beta chains below all came from one sample that was sequenced in a study of T-cell reconstitution after alpha-beta-depleted transplantation in children. It was with unique molecular identifiers that the TCRbeta library was prepared. MiXCR, run by TCRdb on the PCR reads, gives a single entry per CDR3 protein. In the table there are some 190,000 distinct CDR3 sequences, approximately 12% of which are singletons. Sequencing used PBMCs, obtained before TCRalphabeta/CD19-depleted stem cell transplant. These receptors were collected from a boy aged 2-9 years with acute myeloid leukemia, due to receive a stem cell transplant.

This clonotype appeared a few times. The chain has TRBV30 and TRBJ1-5; D is perhaps TRBD1 (5 bases). The V end was cut by 2 bases, the J end by 6 bases, with 11 bases between. Germline values: CDR1 GTSNPN, CDR2 SVGIG (reference sequence). The CDR3 has 13 amino acids. The chain's CDR3 is CAWSSGGGQPQHF. The CDR3 DNA reads TGTGCCTGGAGTAGCGGGGGTGGTCAGCCCCAGCATTTT.

This clonotype was counted many times. This sequence joins TRBV6-1 and TRBJ2-1; 9 bases align to TRBD2. V shed 2 bases and J 7 bases; nucleotides not matched to a gene: 9. There are 16 residues in the CDR3. The germline CDR1 and CDR2 sequences are MNHNS and SASEGT. The CDR3 coding sequence is TGTGCCAGCAGTGAATGGGTGTTCCTAGCGGGAAATGAGCAGTTCTTC. It specifies CASSEWVFLAGNEQFF.

Points on this clonotype: Given a much more abundant clone one base away, this may be a read error. The rearrangement links TRBV7-2 to TRBJ1-5; the D is unclear. The germline CDR1 and CDR2 sequences are SGHTA and FQGNSA. The CDR3 runs 15 residues. The CDR3 loop is CVSSLYSRDIEPQHF. The CDR3 DNA follows: TGTGTCAGCAGCTTATATTCGAGGGATATTGAGCCCCAGCATTTT.

This clonotype was picked up many times. V and J are TRBV9 and TRBJ1-6; TRBD1 is a possible D gene (5 bases). The germline V and J ends were trimmed by 0 bases and 7 bases, with 11 bases remaining between them. Germline CDR1 and CDR2: SGDLS and YYNGEE. The CDR3 is made up of 15 amino acids. CDR3 protein: CASSVGPGSNSPLHF. Written as DNA, the CDR3 is TGTGCCAGCAGCGTAGGTCCAGGGTCGAATTCACCCCTCCACTTT.

This clonotype occurred many times. V usage is TRBV20-1 and J usage is TRBJ1-6; tentative D call: TRBD1 (6 bases). Trimming removed 6 bases from V and 8 bases from J, with 20 bases in between. The germline CDR1 and CDR2 sequences are DFQATT and SNEGSKA (reference sequence). The CDR3 spans 15 residues. The CDR3 DNA is TGCAGTGCCATAGGGGGGGCGAGGAGTGATTCACCCCTCCACTTT. Translated, it gives CSAIGGARSDSPLHF.

In its sample, this clonotype was seen many times. V is TRBV28 and J is TRBJ2-2; D ambiguous. The germline V gene has CDR1 MDHEN and CDR2 SYDVKM. The CDR3 runs 13 residues. The V gene lost 8 bases and the J gene lost 1 base, with 8 bases spanning the gap. The CDR3 coding sequence is TGTGCCAGCCAACAGCTGAACACCGGGGAGCTGTTTTTT. The encoded protein is CASQQLNTGELFF.

This clonotype was seen ten or more times. The chain employs TRBV27 and TRBJ1-5; D perhaps matches TRBD1 (6 bases). Trimming shortened V by 6 bases and J by 1 base, and 13 bases separated the two germline ends. Looked up from germline, CDR1 is MNHEY and CDR2 is SMNVEV (reference sequence). The length of the CDR3 is 15 residues. In DNA form, the CDR3 reads TGTGCCAGCAGGCCTACAGGGCCCAGCAATCAGCCCCAGCATTTT. It codes for CASRPTGPSNQPQHF.

There are many counts of this clonotype. This chain connects TRBV20-1 to TRBJ2-7; no firm D call. Trimming removed 2 bases at V and 1 base at J, with 6 bases between. The CDR3 loop spans 12 amino acids. Germline CDR1 and CDR2: DFQATT and SNEGSKA (reference sequence). The CDR3 loop reads CSARQDSYEQYV. The CDR3 DNA follows: TGCAGTGCTAGACAGGATTCCTACGAGCAGTACGTC.

This clonotype occurred many times. This sequence joins TRBV11-2 and TRBJ2-7; TRBD2 might be the D (5 bases). CDR3 length: 11 amino acids. V shed 6 bases and J shed 6 bases, with 9 bases lying between them. The germline gives CDR1 SGHAT, CDR2 FQNNGV. This CDR3 is CASSTGGEQYV. CDR3 sequence (DNA): TGTGCCAGCAGTACCGGAGGCGAGCAGTACGTC.

There are many counts of this clonotype. The chain uses TRBV5-1 and TRBJ2-7; D gene ambiguous. This CDR3 comprises 9 residues. CDR1 and CDR2 (germline): SGHRS, YFSETQ. The V and J ends lost 7 bases and 6 bases respectively, with 5 bases between them. Here the CDR3 reads CASECEQYV. Written as DNA, the CDR3 is TGCGCCAGCGAGTGCGAGCAGTACGTC.

Ten or more counts support this clonotype. The V and J genes are TRBV3-1 and TRBJ2-1; D gene ambiguous. The CDR3 covers 11 residues. Trimming removed 5 bases from V and 9 bases from J, with 8 bases in between. From germline, CDR1 is LGHDT and CDR2 YNNKEL (reference sequence). Here the CDR3 reads CASSATSEQFF. CDR3 nucleotides: TGTGCCAGCAGCGCCACAAGTGAGCAGTTCTTC.

Ten or more counts support this clonotype. The J gene is TRBJ1-2, the V gene TRBV7-2; a possible D gene is TRBD1 (5 bases). Germline CDR1 and CDR2: SGHTA and FQGNSA. CDR3 length: 14 residues. Trimming took off 3 bases at V and 0 bases at J, with 8 bases between the two ends. The CDR3 sequence: CASSLGVSNYGYTF. The DNA for the CDR3 is TGTGCCAGCAGCTTGGGGGTCTCTAACTATGGCTACACCTTC.

The chain couples TRBV2 to TRBJ1-1; TRBD1 matches 9 bases. The CDR3 runs 15 residues. J was trimmed by 5 bases and V by 6 bases; bases with no gene match: 10. CDR1 SNHLY and CDR2 FYNNEI come from the germline V gene. The CDR3 coding sequence is TGTGCCAGCAGCGCGGTGGACAGGGGAGGAACTGAAGCTTTCTTT. Amino acids: CASSAVDRGGTEAFF.

Worth noting for this clonotype: A read error may explain this, as a much larger clone is one base away. The CDR3 protein is CATSLVGTGNQPQHF. The CDR3 DNA follows: TGTGCCACCAGCTTAGTTGGGACAGGGAATCAGCCCCAGCATTTT. The chain employs TRBV7-8 and TRBJ1-5; TRBD1 aligns across 9 bases. Germline loops: CDR1 SGHVS, CDR2 FQNEAQ. CDR3 length: 15 residues.

This clonotype was seen many times. The V call is TRBV9, the J call TRBJ2-1; possibly TRBD1 for D (6 bases). Germline CDR1 is SGDLS and CDR2 is YYNGEE. The ends were cut back, 2 bases at V and 4 bases at J, with 7 bases in the middle. This CDR3 has 13 residues. This CDR3 is CASSVGQYNEQFF. The CDR3 bases are TGTGCCAGCAGCGTCGGACAGTACAATGAGCAGTTCTTC.

Many counts were recorded for this clonotype. The chain recombines TRBV7-9 with TRBJ1-5; 7 positions agree with TRBD1. V dropped 5 bases and J dropped 8; count of bases not matched to a gene: 9. The CDR3 sequence is 14 residues long. Germline lookup yields CDR1 SEHNR and CDR2 FQNEAQ (reference sequence). CDR3 region: CASSVDRVREPQHF. The DNA for the CDR3 is TGTGCCAGCAGCGTTGACAGGGTACGGGAGCCCCAGCATTTT.

This clonotype was picked up many times. The chain couples TRBV11-2 to TRBJ2-5; D might be TRBD1 (6 bases). The CDR3 runs to 14 residues. In germline, CDR1 is SGHAT, CDR2 FQNNGV. V dropped 0 bases and J dropped 4 bases, with 9 bases sitting between them. CDR3 DNA: TGTGCCAGCAGCTTAGAGGCCAGGGGAGAGACCCAGTACTTC. Translating gives CASSLEARGETQYF. Variable domain in full (rest from reference TRBV11-2 and TRBJ2-5): EAGVAQSPRYKIIEKRQSVAFWCNPISGHATLYWYQQILGQGPKLLIQFQNNGVVDDSQLPKDRFSAERLKGVDSTLKIQPAKLEDSAVYLCASSLEARGETQYFGPGTRLLVL.

This clonotype was recorded many times. The CDR3 here is CSARGDAGGWSREQFF. The CDR3 nucleotides are TGCAGTGCTAGAGGCGATGCGGGAGGGTGGTCCCGCGAGCAGTTCTTC. This chain joins TRBV20-1 and TRBJ2-1, with 9 bases fitting TRBD2. Trimming took 1 base from V and 10 from J; bases not matched to a gene: 14. The V gene's germline CDR1 is DFQATT and CDR2 SNEGSKA (reference sequence). This CDR3 spans 16 amino acids.

The table lists this clonotype with many counts. This chain uses TRBV20-1 with TRBJ1-5; D call uncertain. Trimming cost V 3 bases and J 0 bases, with 15 bases left between them. The V gene's germline CDR1 is DFQATT and CDR2 SNEGSKA (reference sequence). The CDR3 is 16 amino acids. Here the CDR3 reads CSARYSTGLSNQPQHF. In DNA form, the CDR3 reads TGCAGTGCTAGGTATTCTACGGGCCTTAGCAATCAGCCCCAGCATTTT.

This clonotype was seen repeatedly, ten times or more. The V call is TRBV3-1, the J call TRBJ2-1; 8 positions match TRBD2. Germline assignment: CDR1 LGHDT and CDR2 YNNKEL (reference sequence). This CDR3 region has 14 residues. Trimming took 8 bases from V and 6 from J; bases not matched to a gene: 9. The CDR3 region has the DNA TGTGCCAGCCGTCTCGCGGGGGGCACCAATGAGCAGTTCTTC. This codes for CASRLAGGTNEQFF.

There are many counts of this clonotype. The V gene is TRBV7-2, the J gene TRBJ2-7, with 9 bases fitting TRBD2. With 2 bases clipped from V and 3 bases from J, the junction kept 5 bases outside the gene matches. Germline V CDR1 and CDR2: SGHTA, FQGNSA. The CDR3 has 15 amino acids. The CDR3 here is CASSLRIAGDYEQYF. The CDR3 nucleotides are TGTGCCAGCAGCTTAAGAATAGCGGGAGACTACGAGCAGTACTTC.

This clonotype has ten or more counts. V usage is TRBV29-1 and J usage is TRBJ2-3; 8 positions agree with TRBD2. CDR1 SQVTM and CDR2 ANQGSEA come from the germline V gene. The CDR3 consists of 15 residues. V trimming: 3 bases; J trimming: 1 base; junction bases outside the gene matches: 6. CDR3 coding DNA: TGCAGCGTTGAGCCCCGAGCGGGGGGCACAGATACGCAGTATTTT. Amino acids: CSVEPRAGGTDTQYF.

Notes on this clonotype: A single base separates this from a much larger clone, so it may be a read error. The rearrangement joins TRBV13 to TRBJ2-1; D gene ambiguous. Germline-derived CDR1 and CDR2 are PRHDT and FYEKMQ (reference sequence). With 8 bases removed from V and 7 bases from J, the gap between germline ends came to 9 bases. This CDR3 has 11 amino acids. The chain's CDR3 is CASHVGNEQFF. For the CDR3, the DNA is TGTGCCAGCCACGTGGGGAATGAGCAGTTCTTC.

Many counts were recorded for this clonotype. The chain recombines TRBV7-3 with TRBJ2-3; tentative D call: TRBD1 (8 bases). CDR3 length: 14 residues. The V gene's germline CDR1 is SGHTA and CDR2 FQGTGA. Trimming removed 1 base at V and 6 bases at J, with 11 bases between. CDR3 in DNA: TGTGCCAGCAGCTTAAACAGGGGGGGGGATACGCAGTATTTT. Translation: CASSLNRGGDTQYF.